This T cell receptor (beta chain) stems from a study of blood T cell repertoires in COVID-19. Study at large: Both acute and convalescent COVID-19 samples were obtained from the United States, Italy and Spain. T cells, B-cell-depleted T cells, or PBMCs supplied cDNA or gDNA.

Germline CDR1 reads MGHRA; CDR2 reads YSYEKL. This CDR3 is 16 amino acids long. The germline V and J ends were trimmed by 3 bases and 0 bases, with 9 bases remaining between them. The protocol was immunoSEQ multiplex PCR, while the TCRdb copy is restricted to in-frame clones and leaves out a portion. The table lists about 160,000 clones, approximately 83% of them singletons, with roughly 2.9% in the top ten. This receptor was identified in a woman aged 55-75 years with acute or convalescent COVID-19. This sequence joins TRBV4-1 and TRBJ2-6; no clear D gene. The specimen was peripheral blood. The CDR3 here is CASSQRSSSGANVLTF. CDR3 nucleotide sequence: TGCGCCAGCAGCCAGAGGTCCAGCTCTGGGGCCAACGTCCTGACTTTC.